These T cell receptor beta chains were read from a single sample in a study of cytomegalovirus exposure and HLA in healthy donors. Measured with immunoSEQ multiplex PCR; TCRdb has only the in-frame clones, and not every one. Of 90,000 to 95,000 clones in the sample, around four fifths were seen once. Material for sequencing was PBMCs. The receptor set was obtained from a male donor in good health and CMV-seropositive. CDR3s include the opening cysteine and the closing phenylalanine or tryptophan. A D gene is named only where the DNA matches it firmly. A clone size is listed for some rows: how often the clone was seen (once, few, many), or a class if it is expanded.

J gene: TRBJ2-7; D gene: TRBD1; V gene: TRBV19; clone size: -; CDR3 DNA: TGTGCCAGTAGTGCCGGGACAGGGTACTACGAGCAGTACTTC; CDR3 protein: CASSAGTGYYEQYF
J gene: TRBJ1-1; D gene: -; V gene: TRBV28; clone size: few; CDR3 DNA: TGTGCCAGCAGAGTGCAGGGGAACACTGAAGCTTTCTTT; CDR3 protein: CASRVQGNTEAFF
J gene: TRBJ2-3; D gene: TRBD2; V gene: TRBV7-9; clone size: -; CDR3 DNA: TGTGCCAGCAGGAGGCCCGGGACTAGCCGGTCAGATACGCAGTATTTT; CDR3 protein: CASRRPGTSRSDTQYF
J gene: TRBJ2-3; D gene: TRBD2; V gene: TRBV6-5; clone size: -; CDR3 DNA: TGTGCCAGCTCGGGGGGGGGCCCATCGCAGTATTTT; CDR3 protein: CASSGGGPSQYF
J gene: TRBJ2-1; D gene: -; V gene: TRBV19; clone size: few; CDR3 DNA: TGTGCCAGTAGTACAGATTGGAGCAATGAGCAGTTCTTC; CDR3 protein: CASSTDWSNEQFF
J gene: TRBJ2-6; D gene: -; V gene: TRBV5-1; clone size: -; CDR3 DNA: TGCGCCAGCAGCTATAGCGGCGTAAGCTCTGGGGCCAACGTCCTGACTTTC; CDR3 protein: CASSYSGVSSGANVLTF
J gene: TRBJ2-7; D gene: -; V gene: TRBV27; clone size: -; CDR3 DNA: TGTGCCAGCAGTTTAGGGTCAGGGGCGAGTAGGTACGAGCAGTACTTC; CDR3 protein: CASSLGSGASRYEQYF
J gene: TRBJ2-7; D gene: -; V gene: TRBV6-1; clone size: -; CDR3 DNA: TGTGCCAGCAGTGAATCGATCAACATCTACGAGCAGTACTTC; CDR3 protein: CASSESINIYEQYF
J gene: TRBJ1-3; D gene: -; V gene: TRBV30; clone size: -; CDR3 DNA: TGTGCCTGCCCTAATACTACCCCAACAGACAGCTCTGGAAACACCATATATTTT; CDR3 protein: CACPNTTPTDSSGNTIYF
J gene: TRBJ2-7; D gene: -; V gene: TRBV21-1; clone size: -; CDR3 DNA: TGTGCCAGCAGCAACAACTCCTACGAGCAGTACTTC; CDR3 protein: CASSNNSYEQYF
J gene: TRBJ2-7; D gene: -; V gene: TRBV27; clone size: -; CDR3 DNA: TGTGCCAGCAGTCGGTCCGGGGATTACGAGCAGTACTTC; CDR3 protein: CASSRSGDYEQYF
J gene: TRBJ1-6; D gene: TRBD1; V gene: TRBV7-9; clone size: -; CDR3 DNA: TGTGCCAGCAGCTCAGCCCAGGGGGAATGGAATTCACCCCTCCACTTT; CDR3 protein: CASSSAQGEWNSPLHF
J gene: TRBJ1-2; D gene: TRBD1; V gene: TRBV7-2; clone size: -; CDR3 DNA: TGTGCCAGCAGCCAATACCCGACAGGGATTAACTATGGCTACACCTTC; CDR3 protein: CASSQYPTGINYGYTF
J gene: TRBJ1-1; D gene: TRBD1; V gene: TRBV28; clone size: -; CDR3 DNA: TGTGCCAGCAGTTTATACAGGGGGTTAATGAACACTGAAGCTTTCTTT; CDR3 protein: CASSLYRGLMNTEAFF
J gene: TRBJ2-5; D gene: -; V gene: TRBV5-1; clone size: -; CDR3 DNA: TGCGCCAGCAGCTTGTTCGACAGTCAAGAGACCCAGTACTTC; CDR3 protein: CASSLFDSQETQYF
J gene: TRBJ2-2; D gene: -; V gene: TRBV27; clone size: -; CDR3 DNA: TGTGCCAGCAGTCGCCGACTAGACGGGGGGGAGCTGTTTTTT; CDR3 protein: CASSRRLDGGELFF
J gene: TRBJ2-1; D gene: TRBD1; V gene: TRBV5-4; clone size: -; CDR3 DNA: TGTGCCGCAACCGGGACAGGGGGCAAGAATGAGCAGTTCTTC; CDR3 protein: CAATGTGGKNEQFF
J gene: TRBJ2-7; D gene: TRBD1; V gene: TRBV7-6; clone size: -; CDR3 DNA: TGTGCCAGCAGCTCACTTAGGGGACAGCCATACGAGCAGTACTTC; CDR3 protein: CASSSLRGQPYEQYF
J gene: TRBJ2-7; D gene: TRBD2; V gene: TRBV18; clone size: -; CDR3 DNA: TGTGCCAGCTCACCTGGTGGGAGGGCCTTCGAGCAGTACTTC; CDR3 protein: CASSPGGRAFEQYF
J gene: TRBJ1-1; D gene: -; V gene: TRBV27; clone size: -; CDR3 DNA: TGTGCCAGCAGTGAGCAGGGAATGAACACTGAAGCTTTCTTT; CDR3 protein: CASSEQGMNTEAFF
J gene: TRBJ1-2; D gene: TRBD1; V gene: TRBV27; clone size: -; CDR3 DNA: TGTGCCAGCAGTGACCGGGACAGGGGCTACACCTTC; CDR3 protein: CASSDRDRGYTF
J gene: TRBJ2-7; D gene: TRBD1; V gene: TRBV5-6; clone size: -; CDR3 DNA: TGTGCCAGCAGCTTGGGGGGGACAGGGTACGAGCAGTACTTC; CDR3 protein: CASSLGGTGYEQYF
J gene: TRBJ1-5; D gene: -; V gene: TRBV2; clone size: -; CDR3 DNA: TGTGCCAGCAGTGACCCCGGCGGGATTCGTAGCAATCAGCCCCAGCATTTT; CDR3 protein: CASSDPGGIRSNQPQHF
J gene: TRBJ1-1; D gene: -; V gene: TRBV30; clone size: once; CDR3 DNA: TGTGCCTGGACAGGATTCATGAACACTGAAGCTTTCTTT; CDR3 protein: CAWTGFMNTEAFF
J gene: TRBJ2-7; D gene: -; V gene: TRBV2; clone size: -; CDR3 DNA: TGTGCCAGCAGTGAACAGGCCTACGAGCAGTACTTC; CDR3 protein: CASSEQAYEQYF
J gene: TRBJ1-2; D gene: -; V gene: TRBV11-2; clone size: -; CDR3 DNA: TGTGCCAGCAGCTTATCAGGGAACGGCTACACCTTC; CDR3 protein: CASSLSGNGYTF
J gene: TRBJ2-7; D gene: -; V gene: TRBV2; clone size: -; CDR3 DNA: TGTGCCAGCAGATTACCGGGTCAAGCCTACGAGCAGTACTTC; CDR3 protein: CASRLPGQAYEQYF
J gene: TRBJ2-7; D gene: -; V gene: TRBV4-1; clone size: -; CDR3 DNA: TGCGCCAGCAGCCAAGTGGACAGCTACGAGCAGTACTTC; CDR3 protein: CASSQVDSYEQYF
J gene: TRBJ1-1; D gene: -; V gene: TRBV12-5; clone size: -; CDR3 DNA: TGTGCTAGTGGTTTCGGGCAGGGGTACACTGAAGCTTTCTTT; CDR3 protein: CASGFGQGYTEAFF
J gene: TRBJ1-2; D gene: -; V gene: TRBV5-6; clone size: -; CDR3 DNA: TGTGCCAGCAGCTTAAACACGCCTGGTCCGGTGACGAACCGGCGGGGCTACACCTTC; CDR3 protein: CASSLNTPGPVTNRRGYTF
J gene: TRBJ2-1; D gene: TRBD1; V gene: TRBV7-7; clone size: -; CDR3 DNA: TGTGCCAGCAGCTCCGGGACAGGGGTCGGCAATGAGCAGTTCTTC; CDR3 protein: CASSSGTGVGNEQFF
J gene: TRBJ2-7; D gene: TRBD1; V gene: TRBV18; clone size: -; CDR3 DNA: TGTGCCAGCTCACCACTCTCCCGAGGGGGCAAGTACGAGCAGTACTTC; CDR3 protein: CASSPLSRGGKYEQYF
J gene: TRBJ2-7; D gene: -; V gene: TRBV20-1; clone size: -; CDR3 DNA: TGCAGTGCTAGGGCGGACTACGAGCAGTACTTC; CDR3 protein: CSARADYEQYF
J gene: TRBJ2-7; D gene: -; V gene: TRBV27; clone size: -; CDR3 DNA: TGTGCCAGCAGACCCCCTGGGACACACGGCTCCTACGAGCAGTACTTC; CDR3 protein: CASRPPGTHGSYEQYF
J gene: TRBJ1-6; D gene: -; V gene: TRBV5-1; clone size: -; CDR3 DNA: TGCGCCAGCAGCACAGAACAGGGTTCTAATTCACCCCTCCACTTT; CDR3 protein: CASSTEQGSNSPLHF
J gene: TRBJ2-5; D gene: TRBD2; V gene: TRBV6-5; clone size: -; CDR3 DNA: TGTGCCAGCAAGGCTAGCGGGGGGCGTGAGACCCAGTACTTC; CDR3 protein: CASKASGGRETQYF
J gene: TRBJ2-3; D gene: -; V gene: TRBV28; clone size: -; CDR3 DNA: TGTGCCAGCAGTTTGGTACAGGGCAACACAGATACGCAGTATTTT; CDR3 protein: CASSLVQGNTDTQYF
J gene: TRBJ2-7; D gene: TRBD1; V gene: TRBV10-3; clone size: -; CDR3 DNA: TGTGCCATCAGTGAGGCACCACCGGGACAGGGCTCGAGGGAGCAGTACTTC; CDR3 protein: CAISEAPPGQGSREQYF
J gene: TRBJ2-1; D gene: -; V gene: TRBV6-5; clone size: few; CDR3 DNA: TGTGCCAGCAGTTACTCGATGCGGAACGGGGAGTTCTTC; CDR3 protein: CASSYSMRNGEFF
J gene: TRBJ1-1; D gene: -; V gene: TRBV12-2; clone size: -; CDR3 DNA: TGTGCAAGTCGCTTAACCAGGGGGACCCGCCCTGAAGCTTTCTTT; CDR3 protein: CASRLTRGTRPEAFF
J gene: TRBJ2-1; D gene: -; V gene: TRBV9; clone size: -; CDR3 DNA: TGTGCCAGCAGCTCACTCACGGGGGACAATGAGCAGTTCTTC; CDR3 protein: CASSSLTGDNEQFF